Only a few counts were recorded for the clone carrying this TCR beta chain. Its cognate antigen is unknown. The data derive from a study of post-analysis software for immune sequencing data. Looking at the study overall: Both relapsing-remitting and secondary progressive multiple sclerosis featured among the disease courses, as did progressive-relapsing multiple sclerosis. General study findings and limits: Patients showed TRBV5-6, TRBV5-1 and TRBV20-1 among 4 or 5 TRBV segments more frequent than in controls. Significantly decreased normalized Chao1 diversity was recorded for multiple sclerosis patients relative to controls.

Trimming stripped 5 bases from V and 3 bases from J, with 17 bases between. The germline V gene has CDR1 SEHNR and CDR2 FQNEAQ (reference sequence). This CDR3 has 15 residues. Unique molecular identifiers had been added to the TCR beta cDNA libraries. TCRdb reprocessed the PCR reads with MiXCR, giving one entry per CDR3 protein. Altogether some 370,000 distinct CDR3 sequences are present, 30% to 45% being singletons, with the ten largest covering roughly 13%. The receptor comes from a girl between 5 and 17 years old with multiple sclerosis. Sequencing was done on a sample of blood. The chain employs TRBV7-9 and TRBJ2-7, with TRBD2 as a possible D gene (6 bases). Here the CDR3 reads CASSRTGGLIYEQYF. CDR3 DNA: TGTGCCAGCAGCCGCACAGGAGGGCTCATCTACGAGCAGTACTTC.